This T cell receptor (beta chain) originates from a study of early stage breast cancer tumors. The V gene's germline CDR1 is MNHNY and CDR2 SVGAGI (reference sequence). Trimming removed 7 bases from V and 9 bases from J; junction bases left unmatched: 11. The CDR3 covers 16 residues. Each sample had two DNA replicates, about 0.47 ug blood or roughly 1.6 ug tissue. Data came from immunoSEQ multiplex PCR; TCRdb stores just in-frame clones and leaves some out. The sample holds roughly 30,000 clones; roughly 50% are singletons and the top ten take 7% to 9.5%. The sample comprised breast tumor tissue. The chain recombines TRBV6-6 with TRBJ2-1, with 14 bases aligning to TRBD2. This TCR was recovered from a person aged 45 to 59 with breast cancer. The CDR3 nucleotides read TGTGCCAGCACCGACCTGGGACTAGCGGGAGCTGGTGAGCAGTTCTTC. Amino acids: CASTDLGLAGAGEQFF.